The 8 T cell receptor beta chains listed next were all sequenced from one sample in a study of regulatory T cells in long-lasting Graves disease. iRepertoire HTBI primers and Arm-PCR of CDR3 regions built TCR beta libraries. TCRdb passed the multiplex PCR reads through MiXCR, listing each CDR3 protein once. The table has 450,000 to 600,000 distinct CDR3 sequences, roughly 13% seen once. Noted time point: newly diagnosed GD, antithyroid drugs for less than 3 months. Generation of the TCR library employed RNA extracted from PBMCs. The same sample was also used in a study of T cells in Graves' hyperthyroidism and ophthalmopathy.

The sample consisted of peripheral blood mononuclear cells (PBMCs), taken at new diagnosis, from a patient treated with antithyroid drugs. These receptors originate from a man aged 30-40 years with Graves disease.

The sample holds many counts of this clonotype. V is TRBV6-1 and J is TRBJ1-3; D may be TRBD1 (6 bases). The V end was cut by 6 bases, the J end by 4 bases, with 10 bases between. The CDR3 has 13 amino acids. The germline CDR1 and CDR2 sequences are MNHNS and SASEGT. This CDR3 is CASRGAAGNTIYF. The CDR3 region has the DNA TGTGCCAGCAGGGGGGCGGCAGGAAACACCATATATTTT.

The chain employs TRBV30 and TRBJ2-7; 11 nucleotides align to TRBD2. V lost 0 bases to trimming and J lost 2 bases; unmatched junction nucleotides: 3. CDR1 and CDR2 (germline): GTSNPN, SVGIG (reference sequence). The CDR3 extends over 15 amino acids. The DNA of the CDR3 is TGTGCCTGGAGTGTACGGACTAGCGGGCCCTACGAGCAGTACTTC. As protein: CAWSVRTSGPYEQYF.

This clonotype appeared many times. The J gene is TRBJ2-4, the V gene TRBV7-9, with 9 bases lining up with TRBD2. Per germline, CDR1 SEHNR and CDR2 FQNEAQ (reference sequence). The length of the CDR3 is 12 residues. With V trimmed by 1 base and J by 16 bases, 5 bases remained unmatched. CDR3 in amino acids: CASSLVLAGFYF. In DNA, the CDR3 is TGTGCCAGCAGCTTAGTCCTAGCGGGATTTTACTTC.

This clonotype was counted many times. J is TRBJ2-7 and V is TRBV20-1; D possibly uses TRBD1 or TRBD2 (5 bases each). The germline V gene has CDR1 DFQATT and CDR2 SNEGSKA (reference sequence). Trimming removed 5 bases at V and 7 bases at J, with 18 bases between. The CDR3 totals 13 residues. The CDR3 loop is CSAGRDRQREQYF. DNA of the CDR3: TGCAGTGCTGGCCGGGACCGTCAGCGGGAGCAGTACTTC.

In this sample, this clonotype turned up a few times. This chain joins TRBV3-1 and TRBJ2-3; possibly TRBD2 for D (6 bases). This CDR3 is 14 amino acids long. The V gene's germline CDR1 is LGHDT and CDR2 YNNKEL (reference sequence). Between the trimmed V and J ends, which lost 11 bases and 2 bases, there was a span of 17 bases. The CDR3 coding sequence is TGTGCCTGCGGGGTAAGGGCCGACACAGATACGCAGTATTTT. It specifies CACGVRADTDTQYF.

This clonotype was recorded many times. At one of its ends the junction is not consistent with the germline gene, which may arise from a read error. The chain has TRBV12-3 or TRBV12-4 and TRBJ2-3; D ambiguous. This CDR3 is 12 amino acids long. CDR3 region: CASSLGRSVPRF. DNA of the CDR3: TGTGCCAGCAGTTTGGGCAGGTCGGTCCCACGTTTT.

This sequence joins TRBV20-1 and TRBJ2-5; no reliable D call. V was shortened by 3 bases and J by 4 bases, with 9 bases between the two germline ends. The CDR3 totals 12 residues. CDR1 is DFQATT, CDR2 SNEGSKA, per germline (reference sequence). CDR3 sequence: CSARYMGETQYF. CDR3 nucleotides: TGCAGTGCTAGGTATATGGGAGAGACCCAGTACTTC.

This rearrangement joins TRBV7-8 to TRBJ1-1; D perhaps matches TRBD1 (5 bases). Germline V CDR1 and CDR2: SGHVS, FQNEAQ. This CDR3 comprises 15 residues. V gave up 2 bases and J gave up 1 base, with 11 bases separating them. The CDR3 coding sequence is TGTGCCAGCAGCTTACGAAGGGGTTGGAACACTGAAGCTTTCTTT. Protein product: CASSLRRGWNTEAFF.